Given below is one TCR beta chain in context. Its antigen is not known. The PCR contained 60 Vbeta and 13 Jbeta primers. Using immunoSEQ multiplex PCR, the repertoire was profiled, and TCRdb retains in-frame clones only, with some absent. The data contain approximately 190,000 clones, roughly 80% of them singletons. Everyone who donated was a healthy bone marrow donor. The data are from a study of cytomegalovirus exposure and HLA in healthy donors. The CDR3 covers 15 residues. V was clipped by 8 bases and J by 0 bases, with 14 bases between them. Germline CDR1 reads MDHEN; CDR2 reads SYDVKM. Regarding the study as a whole: Reportedly, cytomegalovirus status was diagnosed with high sensitivity and specificity. Sequencing artifact likely explains a cluster of highly shared sequence variants. Productive rates of about 90% or about 30% were seen for most TCR beta V segments in an earlier analysis.

The chain combines TRBV28 with TRBJ1-5, with a tentative D call TRBD1 (6 bases). Sequenced input: PBMCs. The receptor was isolated from a man in his forties or fifties in good health and CMV-seronegative. CDR3 sequence (DNA): TGTGCCAGCGCCAGGGGCGCGGTTAGCAATCAGCCCCAGCATTTT. Translating it yields CASARGAVSNQPQHF.